Detailed here is one TCR beta chain. Germline and junction disagree at one end, which may indicate a read error. Here immunoSEQ multiplex PCR was the method, and the copy in TCRdb shows in-frame clones only, minus some. This sample has tens of thousands of clones, with over 90% found just once. This specimen belongs to a study of technical replicates of blood from several donors. The germline V gene has CDR1 SSHAT and CDR2 FNYEAQ (reference sequence). CDR3 length: 14 amino acids. Sequenced sample: T cells isolated from PBMCs. The chain combines TRBV7-7 with TRBJ2-2; the match to TRBD1 covers 8 bases. The TCR sequence derives from a human donor in good health. The CDR3 protein is CASRQGSNTGELFF. The CDR3 DNA sequence: TGTGCTAGCAGACAGGGGTCCAACACCGGGGAGCTGTTTTTT. The entire variable domain, with the rest obtained from reference TRBV7-7 and TRBJ2-2, is as follows: GAGVSQSPRYKVTKRGQDVTLRCDPISSHATLYWYQQALGQGPEFLTYFNYEAQPDKSGLPSDRFSAERPEGSISTLTIQRTEQRDSAMYRCASRQGSNTGELFFGEGSRLTVL.